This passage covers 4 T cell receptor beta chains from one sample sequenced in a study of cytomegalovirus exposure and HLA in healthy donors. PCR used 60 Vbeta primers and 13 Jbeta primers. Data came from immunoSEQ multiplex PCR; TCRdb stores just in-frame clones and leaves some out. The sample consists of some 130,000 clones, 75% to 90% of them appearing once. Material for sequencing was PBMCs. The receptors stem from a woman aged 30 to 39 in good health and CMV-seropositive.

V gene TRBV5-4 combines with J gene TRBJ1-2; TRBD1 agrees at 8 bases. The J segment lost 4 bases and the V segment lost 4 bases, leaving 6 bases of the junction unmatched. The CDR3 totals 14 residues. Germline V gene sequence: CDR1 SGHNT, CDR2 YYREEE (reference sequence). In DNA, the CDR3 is TGTGCCAGCAGCATCGGACAGGGCGTCTATGGCTACACCTTC. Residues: CASSIGQGVYGYTF. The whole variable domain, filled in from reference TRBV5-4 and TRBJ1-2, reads ETGVTQSPTHLIKTRGQQVTLRCSSQSGHNTVSWYQQALGQGPQFIFQYYREEENGRGNFPPRFSGLQFPNYSSELNVNALELDDSALYLCASSIGQGVYGYTFGSGTRLTVV.

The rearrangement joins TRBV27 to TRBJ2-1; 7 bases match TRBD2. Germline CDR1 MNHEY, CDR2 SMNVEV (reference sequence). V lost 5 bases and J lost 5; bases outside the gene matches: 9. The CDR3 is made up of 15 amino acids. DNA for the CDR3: TGTGCCAGCAGTCTCTTTCGGACTAGTAACAATGAGCAGTTCTTC. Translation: CASSLFRTSNNEQFF.

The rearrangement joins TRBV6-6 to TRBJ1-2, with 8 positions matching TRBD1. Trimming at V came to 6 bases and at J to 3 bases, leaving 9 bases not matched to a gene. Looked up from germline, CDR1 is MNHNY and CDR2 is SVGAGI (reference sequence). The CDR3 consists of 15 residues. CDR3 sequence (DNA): TGTGCCAGCAGGCCCGGGACAGGAAATTACTATGGCTACACCTTC. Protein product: CASRPGTGNYYGYTF.

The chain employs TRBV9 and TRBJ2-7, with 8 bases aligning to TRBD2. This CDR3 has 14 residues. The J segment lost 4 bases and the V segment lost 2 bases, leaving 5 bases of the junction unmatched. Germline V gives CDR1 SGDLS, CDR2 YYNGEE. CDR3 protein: CASSVGGGYYEQYF. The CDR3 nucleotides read TGTGCCAGCAGCGTGGGCGGGGGGTATTACGAGCAGTACTTC.